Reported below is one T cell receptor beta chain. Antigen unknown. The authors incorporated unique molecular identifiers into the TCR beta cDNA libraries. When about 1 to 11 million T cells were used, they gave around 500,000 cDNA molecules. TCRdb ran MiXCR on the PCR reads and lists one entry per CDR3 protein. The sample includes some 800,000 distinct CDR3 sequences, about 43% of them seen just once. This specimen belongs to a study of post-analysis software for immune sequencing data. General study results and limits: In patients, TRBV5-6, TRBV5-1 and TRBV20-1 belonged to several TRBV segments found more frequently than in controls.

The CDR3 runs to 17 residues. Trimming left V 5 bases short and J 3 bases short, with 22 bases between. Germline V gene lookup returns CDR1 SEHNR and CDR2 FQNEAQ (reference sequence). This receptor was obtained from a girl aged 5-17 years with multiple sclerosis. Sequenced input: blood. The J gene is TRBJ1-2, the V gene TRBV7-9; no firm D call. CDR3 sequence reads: CASSRRHASQADYGYTF. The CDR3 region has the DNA TGTGCCAGCAGCCGACGACATGCTAGCCAGGCGGACTATGGCTACACCTTC.